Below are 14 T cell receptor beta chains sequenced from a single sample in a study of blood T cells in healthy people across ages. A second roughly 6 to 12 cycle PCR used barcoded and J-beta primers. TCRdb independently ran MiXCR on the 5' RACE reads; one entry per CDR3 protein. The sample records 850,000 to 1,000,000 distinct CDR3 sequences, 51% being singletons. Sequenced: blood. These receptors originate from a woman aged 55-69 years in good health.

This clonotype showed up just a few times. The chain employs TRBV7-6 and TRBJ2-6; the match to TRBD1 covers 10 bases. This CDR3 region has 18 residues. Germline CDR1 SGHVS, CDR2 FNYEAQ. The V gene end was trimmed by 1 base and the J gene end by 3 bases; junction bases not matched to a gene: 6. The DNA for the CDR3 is TGTGCCAGCAGCTTAGTAGGGACAGGGGAAGGTGGGGCCAACGTCCTGACTTTC. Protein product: CASSLVGTGEGGANVLTF. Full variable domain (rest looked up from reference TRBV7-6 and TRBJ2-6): GAGVSQSPRYKVTKRGQDVALRCDPISGHVSLYWYRQALGQGPEFLTYFNYEAQQDKSGLPNDRFSAERPEGSISTLTIQRTEQRDSAMYRCASSLVGTGEGGANVLTFGAGSRLTVL.

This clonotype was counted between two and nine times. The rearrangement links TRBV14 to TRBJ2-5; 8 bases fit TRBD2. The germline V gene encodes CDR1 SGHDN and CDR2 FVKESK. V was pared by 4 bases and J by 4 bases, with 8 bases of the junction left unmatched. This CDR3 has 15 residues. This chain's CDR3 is CASSRRLASGETQYF. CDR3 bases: TGTGCCAGCAGCCGGCGACTAGCGAGTGGAGAGACCCAGTACTTC.

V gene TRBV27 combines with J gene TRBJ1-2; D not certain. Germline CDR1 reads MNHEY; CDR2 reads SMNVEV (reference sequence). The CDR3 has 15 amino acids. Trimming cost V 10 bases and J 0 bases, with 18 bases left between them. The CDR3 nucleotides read TGTGCCAACCCCGTGACATTGGGTCCTAACTATGGCTACACCTTC. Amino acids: CANPVTLGPNYGYTF.

DNA for the CDR3: TGCGCCAGCAGCCAGGCCCGGACTGAAAAACTGTTTTTT. Its translation: CASSQARTEKLFF. This chain connects TRBV4-1 to TRBJ1-4; D is unclear. With 3 bases removed from V and 7 bases from J, the gap between germline ends came to 9 bases. The CDR3 runs 13 residues. Germline CDR1 reads MGHRA; CDR2 reads YSYEKL.

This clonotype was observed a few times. The CDR3 bases are TGTGCCAGCAGGCACAACCGGCAGGGCGTTTACGAGCAGTACTTC. This encodes CASRHNRQGVYEQYF. The chain is built from TRBV6-2 or TRBV6-3 and TRBJ2-7, with a tentative D call TRBD1 (5 bases). Germline V gene data show CDR1 as MNHEY and CDR2 as SVGEGT. V was clipped by 6 bases and J by 4 bases, with 19 bases between them. The CDR3 loop spans 15 amino acids.

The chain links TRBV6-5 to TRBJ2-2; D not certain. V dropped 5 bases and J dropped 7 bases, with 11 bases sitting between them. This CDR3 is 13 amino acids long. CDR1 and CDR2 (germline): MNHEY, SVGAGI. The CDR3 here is CASSPPLYGELFF. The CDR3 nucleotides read TGTGCCAGCAGTCCGCCACTGTACGGGGAGCTGTTTTTT.

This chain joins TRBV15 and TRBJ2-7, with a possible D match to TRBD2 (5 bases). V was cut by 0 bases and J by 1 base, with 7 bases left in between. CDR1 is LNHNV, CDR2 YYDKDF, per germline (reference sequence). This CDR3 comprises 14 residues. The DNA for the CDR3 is TGTGCCACCAGCAGAGATCGGGGTTCCTACGAGCAGTACTTC. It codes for CATSRDRGSYEQYF.

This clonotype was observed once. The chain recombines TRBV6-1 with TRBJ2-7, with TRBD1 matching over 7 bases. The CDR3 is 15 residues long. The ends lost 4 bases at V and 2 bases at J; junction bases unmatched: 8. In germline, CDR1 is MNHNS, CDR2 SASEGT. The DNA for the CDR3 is TGTGCCAGCAGTGCCGACAGGGATGTAACCTACGAGCAGTACTTC. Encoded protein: CASSADRDVTYEQYF.

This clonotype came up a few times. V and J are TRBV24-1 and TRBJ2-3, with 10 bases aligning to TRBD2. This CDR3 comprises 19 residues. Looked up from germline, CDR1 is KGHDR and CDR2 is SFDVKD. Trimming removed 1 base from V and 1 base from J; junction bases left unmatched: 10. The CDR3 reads CATSDFASGRKRGTDTQYF. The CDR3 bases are TGTGCCACCAGTGATTTCGCTAGCGGGAGAAAAAGGGGCACAGATACGCAGTATTTT.

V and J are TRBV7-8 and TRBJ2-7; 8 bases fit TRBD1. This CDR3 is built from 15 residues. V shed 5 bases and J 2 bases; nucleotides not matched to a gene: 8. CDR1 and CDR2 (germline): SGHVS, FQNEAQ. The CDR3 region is CASSPIGQGPYEQYF. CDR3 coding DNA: TGTGCCAGCAGCCCAATCGGACAGGGCCCCTACGAGCAGTACTTC.

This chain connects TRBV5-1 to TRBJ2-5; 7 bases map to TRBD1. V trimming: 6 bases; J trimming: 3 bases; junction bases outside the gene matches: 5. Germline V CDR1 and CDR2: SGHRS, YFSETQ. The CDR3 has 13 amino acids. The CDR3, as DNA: TGCGCCAGCAAGGGGACAGCGGAAGAGACCCAGTACTTC. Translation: CASKGTAEETQYF.

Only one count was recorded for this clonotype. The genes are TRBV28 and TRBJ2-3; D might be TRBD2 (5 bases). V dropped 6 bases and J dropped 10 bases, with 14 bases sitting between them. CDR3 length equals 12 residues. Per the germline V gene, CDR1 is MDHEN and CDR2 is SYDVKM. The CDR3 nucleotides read TGTGCCAGCAGCCTACGGGGTAGGGCGCAGTATTTT. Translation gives CASSLRGRAQYF.

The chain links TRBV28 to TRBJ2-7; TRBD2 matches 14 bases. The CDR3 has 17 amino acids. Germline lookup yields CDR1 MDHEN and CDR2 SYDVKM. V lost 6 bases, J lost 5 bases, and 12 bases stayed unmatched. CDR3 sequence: CASRNPGLAGVSHEQYF. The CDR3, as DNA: TGTGCCAGCAGAAATCCGGGACTAGCGGGAGTTTCGCACGAGCAGTACTTC.

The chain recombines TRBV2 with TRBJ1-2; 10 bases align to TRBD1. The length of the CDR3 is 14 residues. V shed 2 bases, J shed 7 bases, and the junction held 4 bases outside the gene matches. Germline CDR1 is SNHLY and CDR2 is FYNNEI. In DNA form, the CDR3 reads TGTGCCAGCAGTGAATGGACAGGGGGTGGTGGCTACACCTTC. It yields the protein CASSEWTGGGGYTF.